This paragraph reports one T cell receptor beta chain. As yet, its antigen is unknown. The PCR had 60 Vbeta and 13 Jbeta primers. In the authors' workflow: Around 80 million unique TCR beta chains, roughly 11 million of them shared, were counted by a later analysis. Here immunoSEQ multiplex PCR was the method, and the copy in TCRdb shows in-frame clones only, minus some. V, J and clone size derive from that table, while D and trimming were established from the DNA sequence. The sample data list 220,000 or so clones. The data belong to a study of cytomegalovirus exposure and HLA in healthy donors. Broader study findings: Researchers had no immune exposure information except CMV serostatus available.

CDR1 PRHDT and CDR2 FYEKMQ come from the germline V gene (reference sequence). The CDR3 is made up of 12 amino acids. V lost 7 bases and J 6 bases, leaving 12 bases between the germline ends. All the people who gave samples were healthy bone marrow donors. Sequencing was carried out using PBMCs. This sequence was found in a girl aged 2 to 10 in good health and CMV-seropositive. This rearrangement joins TRBV13 to TRBJ1-1, with D hard to call. The DNA for the CDR3 is TGTGCCAGCACATCCCGGGTACCTGAAGCTTTCTTT. It is translated as CASTSRVPEAFF.